These 17 T cell receptor beta chains originate from one sample sequenced in a study of Tregs in tolerant kidney transplant recipients. Here immunoSEQ multiplex PCR was the method, and the copy in TCRdb shows in-frame clones only, minus some. The sample records fewer than 80,000 clones, about 98% being singletons. Sequenced here: CD4+ T cells from blood, sampled before the transplant. These receptors all come from a human donor who received a combined kidney and bone marrow transplant.

CDR3 nucleotide sequence: TGTGCCAGTAAGCTAGCGGGAGGGCCCGGAGATACGCAGTATTTT. It translates to CASKLAGGPGDTQYF. The rearrangement links TRBV19 to TRBJ2-3; the match to TRBD2 covers 12 bases. This CDR3 has 15 amino acids. The germline gives CDR1 LNHDA, CDR2 SQIVND (reference sequence). J was trimmed by 5 bases and V by 7 bases; bases with no gene match: 7. Supplemented by reference TRBV19 and TRBJ2-3, the full variable domain reads DGGITQSPKYLFRKEGQNVTLSCEQNLNHDAMYWYRQDPGQGLRLIYYSQIVNDFQKGDIAEGYSVSREKKESFPLTVTSAQKNPTAFYLCASKLAGGPGDTQYFGPGTRLTVL.

This chain links TRBV13 with TRBJ2-2; possibly TRBD1 for D (5 bases). The CDR3 runs 15 residues. With 5 bases removed from V and 0 bases from J, the gap between germline ends came to 10 bases. CDR1 and CDR2 (germline): PRHDT, FYEKMQ (reference sequence). CDR3 loop: CASSIRTTNTGELFF. The CDR3 nucleotides are TGTGCCAGCAGCATCCGGACAACGAACACCGGGGAGCTGTTTTTT.

This sequence joins TRBV5-1 and TRBJ2-7, with a tentative D call TRBD1 (5 bases). This CDR3 contains 14 residues. The germline V gene encodes CDR1 SGHRS and CDR2 YFSETQ. Trimming stripped 0 bases from V and 5 bases from J, with 12 bases between. For the CDR3, the DNA is TGCGCCAGCAGCTTGGTTGGGGCAACCCACGAGCAGTACTTC. Protein sequence: CASSLVGATHEQYF.

In this sample, this clone turned up once. The CDR3 coding sequence is TGTGCCAGCAGTTTATTGGGGGCTTCCCGCTATGGCTACACCTTC. As protein: CASSLLGASRYGYTF. The gene calls are TRBV27 and TRBJ1-2; D perhaps matches TRBD1 (6 bases). The V gene lost 1 base and the J gene lost 4 bases, with 13 bases spanning the gap. The CDR3 extends over 15 amino acids. Germline assignment: CDR1 MNHEY and CDR2 SMNVEV (reference sequence).

The chain links TRBV25-1 to TRBJ2-2; 7 bases agree with TRBD1. Germline loops: CDR1 MGHDK, CDR2 SYGVNS. CDR3 length: 12 amino acids. The trim removed 6 bases at V and 7 bases at J, leaving 2 bases unmatched. Here the CDR3 reads CASRTGHGELFF. CDR3 DNA: TGTGCCAGCAGGACAGGGCACGGGGAGCTGTTTTTT.

In DNA, the CDR3 is TGTGCCAGCAGTAGACAGGGGAAGGGAGAGACCCAGTACTTC. Residues: CASSRQGKGETQYF. The J gene is TRBJ2-5, the V gene TRBV2; 8 nucleotides line up with TRBD1. Germline trimming cut 5 bases from V and 4 bases from J; bases unmatched to any gene: 6. Germline V gives CDR1 SNHLY, CDR2 FYNNEI. The CDR3 loop spans 14 amino acids.

This clone was picked up one time. V is TRBV6-6 and J is TRBJ1-2; 10 bases align to TRBD1. There are 14 residues in the CDR3. The germline CDR1 and CDR2 sequences are MNHNY and SVGAGI (reference sequence). The junction had 7 bases not matched to a gene; V was cut back by 4 bases and J by 8 bases. This CDR3 is CASSSTGQGQGYTF. The CDR3 bases are TGTGCCAGCAGTTCCACGGGACAGGGGCAGGGCTACACCTTC.

The gene calls are TRBV11-3 and TRBJ2-5; 15 bases agree with TRBD2. This CDR3 is 17 amino acids long. Trimming cost V 5 bases and J 5 bases; bases outside gene matches: 9. CDR1 is SGHNT, CDR2 YENEEA, per germline. CDR3 in amino acids: CASSTRTSGRGRETQYF. CDR3 coding DNA: TGTGCCAGCAGCACCCGGACTAGCGGGAGGGGGCGGGAGACCCAGTACTTC.

The chain has TRBV5-1 and TRBJ1-1; no definite D call. The CDR3 is made up of 17 amino acids. In germline, CDR1 is SGHRS, CDR2 YFSETQ. Trimming took off 2 bases at V and 1 base at J, with 18 bases between the two ends. The CDR3 DNA reads as TGCGCCAGCAGCTTTACACCTAATTTGCAGGCGAACACTGAAGCTTTCTTT. Amino acids: CASSFTPNLQANTEAFF. The whole variable domain, filled in from reference TRBV5-1 and TRBJ1-1, reads KAGVTQTPRYLIKTRGQQVTLSCSPISGHRSVSWYQQTPGQGLQFLFEYFSETQRNKGNFPGRFSGRQFSNSRSEMNVSTLELGDSALYLCASSFTPNLQANTEAFFGQGTRLTVV.

This chain connects TRBV19 to TRBJ1-2; 7 bases are a match to TRBD1. The CDR3 has 17 amino acids. J was trimmed by 2 bases and V by 1 base; bases with no gene match: 10. Per germline, CDR1 LNHDA and CDR2 SQIVND (reference sequence). The CDR3 spells CASSIVAGTALNYGYTF. CDR3 bases: TGTGCCAGTAGTATAGTGGCCGGGACAGCCTTAAACTATGGCTACACCTTC. Full variable domain (rest looked up from reference TRBV19 and TRBJ1-2): DGGITQSPKYLFRKEGQNVTLSCEQNLNHDAMYWYRQDPGQGLRLIYYSQIVNDFQKGDIAEGYSVSREKKESFPLTVTSAQKNPTAFYLCASSIVAGTALNYGYTFGSGTRLTVV.

This clone was seen only once. This chain links TRBV21-1 with TRBJ2-7; TRBD1, the table's D call, lacks a check against the DNA. TRBV21-1 is a listed pseudogene. This CDR3 has 15 residues. CDR3 loop: CASSHRDRGRYEQYF. The CDR3 nucleotides read TGTGCCAGCAGCCACCGGGACAGGGGACGGTACGAGCAGTACTTC.

The chain joins TRBV6-4 to TRBJ2-5, with D possibly TRBD1 on 5 matching bases. The CDR3 is made up of 10 amino acids. V was cut by 7 bases and J by 5 bases, with 5 bases left in between. Per the germline V gene, CDR1 is MRHNA and CDR2 is SNTAGT. The CDR3 reads CASKGETQYF. The CDR3 nucleotides read TGTGCCAGCAAGGGGGAGACCCAGTACTTC.

The V gene is TRBV7-2, the J gene TRBJ2-5; weak D call: TRBD1 (6 bases). This CDR3 has 15 residues. Trimming stripped 0 bases from V and 2 bases from J, with 10 bases between. Per the germline V gene, CDR1 is SGHTA and CDR2 is FQGNSA. The CDR3 DNA reads as TGTGCCAGCAGCTTAGCGAGGACAGAACAAGAGACCCAGTACTTC. It is translated as CASSLARTEQETQYF.

The CDR3 here is CASSWGQAGKLFF. In DNA form, the CDR3 reads TGTGCCAGCAGCTGGGGACAGGCCGGAAAACTGTTTTTT. V usage is TRBV11-2 and J usage is TRBJ1-4, with TRBD1 matching 8 bases. The V segment lost 4 bases and the J segment 10 bases; nucleotides outside the gene matches: 5. The CDR3 spans 13 residues. Germline V gene data show CDR1 as SGHAT and CDR2 as FQNNGV.

This clone was seen only once. The V gene is TRBV6-5, the J gene TRBJ1-2; the D gene is possibly TRBD1 (5 bases). Trimming took 8 bases from V and 5 from J, leaving 21 bases between them. CDR1 is MNHEY, CDR2 SVGAGI, per germline. This CDR3 has 15 residues. The CDR3 nucleotides read TGTGCCAGCCGACAGACGAGAAACCAACTTTATGGCTACACCTTC. Translating it yields CASRQTRNQLYGYTF.

The rearrangement uses TRBV19 and TRBJ2-1, with D maybe TRBD1 (6 bases). Trimming cost V 10 bases and J 16 bases, with 23 bases left between them. In germline, CDR1 is LNHDA, CDR2 SQIVND (reference sequence). This CDR3 region has 12 residues. CDR3 in amino acids: CATGGQDRPFFF. CDR3 sequence (DNA): TGTGCCACTGGGGGCCAGGACCGGCCTTTTTTCTTC.

J is TRBJ2-2 and V is TRBV10-2, with 10 bases matching TRBD1. CDR1 and CDR2 from the germline V gene are WSHSY and SAAADI. This CDR3 has 13 residues. V dropped 10 bases and J dropped 8; count of bases not matched to a gene: 7. This CDR3 is CAIKTGGIGELFF. The CDR3 coding sequence is TGCGCCATCAAGACAGGGGGCATAGGGGAGCTGTTTTTT.